This TCR beta chain was captured by sequencing in a study of shared clonotypes between healthy human individuals. Trimming took off 8 bases at V and 4 bases at J, with 12 bases between the two ends. The CDR3 has 13 amino acids. The V gene's germline CDR1 is MNHEY and CDR2 SVGAGI. Using immunoSEQ multiplex PCR, the repertoire was profiled, and TCRdb retains in-frame clones only, with some absent. Among 2 million to 2.5 million clones, approximately 94% were seen once, and the ten largest hold roughly 0.13%. The TCR was taken from a man between 18 and 29 years old in good health. The sample consisted of naive CD4+ T cells sorted from blood. Subset indicated: CD45RA+ positively selected. This sequence joins TRBV6-5 and TRBJ1-3; D is unresolved. The CDR3 coding sequence is TGTGCCAGCGGTGGTCCAGCCGGAAACACCATATATTTT. Protein sequence: CASGGPAGNTIYF.